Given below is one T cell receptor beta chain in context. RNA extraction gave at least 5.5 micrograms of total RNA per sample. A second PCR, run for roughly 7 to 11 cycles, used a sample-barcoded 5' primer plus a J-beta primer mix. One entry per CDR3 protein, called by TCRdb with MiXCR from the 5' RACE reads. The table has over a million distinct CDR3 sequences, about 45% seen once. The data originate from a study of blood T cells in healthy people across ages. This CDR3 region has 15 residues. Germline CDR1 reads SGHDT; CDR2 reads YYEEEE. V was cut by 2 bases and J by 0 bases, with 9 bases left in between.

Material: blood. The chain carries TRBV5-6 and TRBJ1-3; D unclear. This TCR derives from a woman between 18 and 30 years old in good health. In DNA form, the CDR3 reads TGTGCCAGCAGCTTAGGTCGGAGCTCTGGAAACACCATATATTTT. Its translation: CASSLGRSSGNTIYF.